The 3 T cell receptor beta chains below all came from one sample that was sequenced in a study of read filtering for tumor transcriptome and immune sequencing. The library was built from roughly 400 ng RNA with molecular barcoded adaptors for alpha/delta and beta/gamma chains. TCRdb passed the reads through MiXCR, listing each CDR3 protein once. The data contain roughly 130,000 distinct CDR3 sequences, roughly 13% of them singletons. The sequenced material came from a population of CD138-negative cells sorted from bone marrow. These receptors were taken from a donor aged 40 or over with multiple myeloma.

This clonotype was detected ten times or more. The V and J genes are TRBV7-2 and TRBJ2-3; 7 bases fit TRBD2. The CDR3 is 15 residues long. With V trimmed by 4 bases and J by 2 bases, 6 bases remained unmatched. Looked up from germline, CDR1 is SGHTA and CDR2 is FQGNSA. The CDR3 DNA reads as TGTGCCAGCAGCTGGGGGGGAGGGTACACAGATACGCAGTATTTT. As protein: CASSWGGGYTDTQYF.

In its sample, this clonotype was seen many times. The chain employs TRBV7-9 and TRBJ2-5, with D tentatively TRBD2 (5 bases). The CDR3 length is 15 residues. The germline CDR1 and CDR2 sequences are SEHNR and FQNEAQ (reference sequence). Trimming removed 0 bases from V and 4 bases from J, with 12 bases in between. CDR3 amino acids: CASSLAASTGETQYF. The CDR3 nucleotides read TGTGCCAGCAGCTTAGCGGCTAGCACGGGAGAGACCCAGTACTTC.

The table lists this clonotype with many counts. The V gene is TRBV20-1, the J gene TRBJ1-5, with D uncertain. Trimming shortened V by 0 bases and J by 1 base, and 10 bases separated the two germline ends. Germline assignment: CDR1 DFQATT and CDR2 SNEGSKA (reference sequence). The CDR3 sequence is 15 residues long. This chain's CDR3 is CSAREVGLSNQPQHF. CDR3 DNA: TGCAGTGCTAGAGAGGTAGGGTTAAGCAATCAGCCCCAGCATTTT.